This TCR beta chain is from a study of radiotherapy plus CTLA-4 blockade in lung cancer. Overall study: Roughly 17% of patients responded objectively, and about 30% achieved disease control. The study, taken as a whole, reports: In blood, TCR clones derived from the tumor expanded after radiotherapy plus ipilimumab.

Patients with chemo-refractory metastatic non-small-cell lung cancer received focal radiation plus CTLA-4 blockade with ipilimumab. The length of the CDR3 is 15 residues. V was trimmed by 0 bases and J by 4 bases, leaving 12 bases between them. Germline CDR1 is LGHNA and CDR2 is YNFKEQ. Notes on this clone: Antigen unknown.

Assay: immunoSEQ multiplex PCR; the TCRdb copy retains only in-frame clones and omits some. Here the sample spans approximately 110,000 clones, roughly 77% being singletons. The source of this sequence is a human donor with non-small cell lung cancer that progressed on radiotherapy plus ipilimumab. Some clones in this sample may be carry-over from other donors' samples. The sequencing used peripheral blood, collected from a patient treated with radiotherapy plus ipilimumab. V usage is TRBV4-2 and J usage is TRBJ2-5; D might be TRBD1 or TRBD2, each matching 5 bases. CDR3 nucleotide sequence: TGTGCCAGCAGCCAAGATTCTAGGGGACGAGAGACCCAGTACTTC. Its translation: CASSQDSRGRETQYF.